Listed here are 30 T cell receptor beta chains from one sample, sequenced in a study of neurological immune-mediated disorders. MiXCR was run by TCRdb on the 5' RACE reads, yielding one entry per CDR3 protein. The table records 55,000 to 65,000 distinct CDR3 sequences, around 3.8% of them present only once. Sequencing input: PBMCs. The receptors were gathered from a woman between 50 and 59 years old with multiple sclerosis.

V is TRBV20-1 and J is TRBJ2-1; the D gene is possibly TRBD1 (5 bases). Trimming stripped 6 bases from V and 5 bases from J, with 14 bases between. There are 13 residues in the CDR3. Germline V gene sequence: CDR1 DFQATT, CDR2 SNEGSKA (reference sequence). DNA for the CDR3: TGCAGTGCGCCCATTTGGGGCCACAATGAGCAGTTCTTC. Translating gives CSAPIWGHNEQFF.

This clonotype showed up many times. The rearrangement links TRBV11-2 to TRBJ2-6; the D is unclear. The V gene lost 4 bases and the J gene lost 0 bases, with 13 bases spanning the gap. In germline, CDR1 is SGHAT, CDR2 FQNNGV. The CDR3 is 17 residues long. For the CDR3, the DNA is TGTGCCAGCAGCTCCGTGAAGCGCCTCTCTGGGGCCAACGTCCTGACTTTC. Protein: CASSSVKRLSGANVLTF.

This clonotype occurred many times. V usage is TRBV10-2 and J usage is TRBJ2-3, with D possibly being TRBD2 (5 bases). With 4 bases removed from V and 2 bases from J, the gap between germline ends came to 13 bases. The CDR3 spans 15 residues. Germline-derived CDR1 and CDR2 are WSHSY and SAAADI. The CDR3 region is CASSVVGGPTDTQYF. For the CDR3, the DNA is TGCGCCAGCAGTGTCGTGGGCGGGCCCACAGATACGCAGTATTTT.

This clonotype was counted once. This may come from a read error, since a much larger clone is one base off. The V and J genes are TRBV6-2 or TRBV6-3 and TRBJ2-1; D uncertain. V lost 6 bases and J lost 7, with 10 bases in between. The CDR3 is 12 amino acids. Germline-derived CDR1 and CDR2 are MNHEY and SVGEGT. DNA of the CDR3: TGTGCCAGCAGAAAGGCACCAAATGAGCAGTTCTTC. This codes for CASRKAPNEQFF.

This clonotype appeared many times. This chain joins TRBV5-7 and TRBJ1-4, with D tentatively TRBD1 (6 bases). TRBV5-7 is marked as an open reading frame, function uncertain. CDR3 length equals 18 residues. Trimming removed 2 bases at V and 0 bases at J, with 17 bases between. The CDR3: CASSFRDTTLATNEKLFF. The CDR3 nucleotides read TGTGCCAGCAGCTTTCGGGACACCACTTTGGCAACTAATGAAAAACTGTTTTTT.

For this clonotype: One junction end does not reproduce the germline sequence, and a read error may be involved. The chain combines TRBV5-1 with TRBJ1-6; D unresolved. The length of the CDR3 is 16 residues. CDR1 is SGHRS and CDR2 is YFSETQ in the germline V gene. CDR3 DNA sequence: TGCGCCAGCAGCCGGAGGGAACTGACCTATAATTCACCCCTCAACTTT. It codes for CASSRRELTYNSPLNF.

The sample holds a few counts of this clonotype. The rearrangement links TRBV12-3 or TRBV12-4 to TRBJ2-2, with TRBD2 as a possible D gene (7 bases). CDR3 length: 13 amino acids. V was clipped by 5 bases and J by 6 bases, with 10 bases between them. The CDR3 nucleotides are TGTGCCAGCAGTCGGGGGGCAGCCGGGGAGCTGTTTTTT. Protein product: CASSRGAAGELFF.

At least ten counts were recorded for this clonotype. CDR3 sequence: CASSITGYEQYF. The CDR3 DNA is TGTGCCAGCAGCATCACAGGATACGAGCAGTACTTC. The chain couples TRBV11-3 to TRBJ2-7; D is perhaps TRBD1 (5 bases). V dropped 5 bases and J dropped 4 bases, with 9 bases sitting between them. CDR3 length: 12 residues. CDR1 is SGHNT and CDR2 is YENEEA in the germline V gene.

This clonotype was counted at least ten times. This chain links TRBV4-3 with TRBJ2-4, with 7 bases that match TRBD1. This CDR3 has 13 residues. Germline CDR1 LGHNA, CDR2 YSLEER. The V gene end was trimmed by 4 bases and the J gene end by 5 bases; junction bases not matched to a gene: 2. Here the CDR3 reads CASSRDRENIQYF. In DNA, the CDR3 is TGCGCCAGCAGCCGGGACAGAGAAAACATTCAGTACTTC.

With regard to this clonotype: The junction departs from germline at one end; a sequencing error may be responsible. V usage is TRBV6-6 and J usage is TRBJ1-6; TRBD1 agrees at 9 bases. Per germline, CDR1 MNHNY and CDR2 SVGAGI (reference sequence). This CDR3 contains 16 residues. CDR3 coding DNA: TGTGCCAGCAGAAACCGGGGACAGGGAGGTTATTCACCCCTCAACTTT. Residues: CASRNRGQGGYSPLNF.

This clonotype was detected many times. The V call is TRBV29-1, the J call TRBJ1-1; D gene uncertain. CDR1 SQVTM and CDR2 ANQGSEA come from the germline V gene. The V gene lost 5 bases and the J gene lost 1 base, with 14 bases spanning the gap. CDR3 length: 14 residues. The CDR3, as DNA: TGCAGCGTTCTCCCCGACCTTGCGAACACTGAAGCTTTCTTT. Translated, it gives CSVLPDLANTEAFF.

The sample holds many counts of this clonotype. The chain carries TRBV7-2 and TRBJ2-7; D is perhaps TRBD1 or TRBD2 (7 bases each). V gave up 1 base and J gave up 4 bases, with 20 bases separating them. CDR3 size: 17 residues. Germline-derived CDR1 and CDR2 are SGHTA and FQGNSA. The DNA for the CDR3 is TGTGCCAGCAGCTTAGGTCCTCTGGCAGGGGGAGGGTACGAGCAGTACTTC. It yields the protein CASSLGPLAGGGYEQYF.

This clonotype was seen more than once but under ten times. V gene TRBV14 combines with J gene TRBJ2-1; no clear D. This CDR3 region has 16 residues. The V end was cut by 5 bases, the J end by 0 bases, with 14 bases between. Germline V gene data show CDR1 as SGHDN and CDR2 as FVKESK. The CDR3 protein is CASSFRPRSSYNEQFF. CDR3 DNA sequence: TGTGCCAGCAGCTTTCGTCCCCGAAGCTCCTACAATGAGCAGTTCTTC.

At least ten counts were recorded for this clonotype. The rearrangement links TRBV20-1 to TRBJ2-1; a weak D match, TRBD2 (5 bases). Trimming removed 6 bases from V and 3 bases from J, with 15 bases in between. CDR1 is DFQATT and CDR2 is SNEGSKA in the germline V gene (reference sequence). This CDR3 is 14 amino acids long. CDR3 protein: CSAKSPSSYNEQFF. CDR3 sequence (DNA): TGCAGTGCCAAAAGTCCTAGCAGCTACAATGAGCAGTTCTTC.

This clonotype was detected many times. This chain uses TRBV29-1 with TRBJ1-2; D is unresolved. The CDR3 consists of 14 residues. From germline, CDR1 is SQVTM and CDR2 ANQGSEA. Between the trimmed V and J ends, which lost 0 bases and 3 bases, there was a span of 11 bases. CDR3 sequence: CSVEDRPTYYGYTF. The CDR3 nucleotides are TGCAGCGTTGAAGATCGCCCAACCTACTATGGCTACACCTTC. Full variable domain (rest looked up from reference TRBV29-1 and TRBJ1-2): SAVISQKPSRDICQRGTSLTIQCQVDSQVTMMFWYRQQPGQSLTLIATANQGSEATYESGFVIDKFPISRPNLTFSTLTVSNMSPEDSSIYLCSVEDRPTYYGYTFGSGTRLTVV.

In its sample, this clonotype was seen many times. V usage is TRBV25-1 and J usage is TRBJ1-1; tentatively, D is TRBD1 (6 bases). This CDR3 region has 12 residues. Trimming shortened V by 6 bases and J by 11 bases, and 16 bases separated the two germline ends. The germline CDR1 and CDR2 sequences are MGHDK and SYGVNS. CDR3 amino acids: CASRITGQAAFF. CDR3 bases: TGTGCCAGCAGAATAACAGGGCAGGCGGCTTTCTTT.

This clonotype came up many times. V gene TRBV20-1 combines with J gene TRBJ1-1; 12 positions agree with TRBD1. Germline V gene lookup returns CDR1 DFQATT and CDR2 SNEGSKA (reference sequence). The CDR3 runs to 16 residues. V dropped 3 bases and J dropped 6; count of bases not matched to a gene: 11. CDR3 in amino acids: CSASGVPGTGGPEAFF. DNA for the CDR3: TGCAGTGCTAGCGGAGTTCCCGGGACAGGGGGCCCTGAAGCTTTCTTT.

This clonotype was observed many times. This chain joins TRBV7-2 and TRBJ1-4; 11 bases map to TRBD1. CDR3 length: 13 residues. The V gene's germline CDR1 is SGHTA and CDR2 FQGNSA. Trimming took 9 bases from V and 5 from J; bases not matched to a gene: 2. This chain's CDR3 is CASGTGGNEKLFF. The CDR3 DNA reads as TGTGCCAGTGGGACAGGGGGGAATGAAAAACTGTTTTTT.

There are many counts of this clonotype. This chain joins TRBV5-1 and TRBJ2-3; TRBD1 matches at 11 bases. The V gene's germline CDR1 is SGHRS and CDR2 YFSETQ. The CDR3 is made up of 15 amino acids. V lost 4 bases to trimming and J lost 4 bases; unmatched junction nucleotides: 5. For the CDR3, the DNA is TGCGCCAGCAGCCCAAGGACAGGGGGCGCAGATACGCAGTATTTT. Encoded protein: CASSPRTGGADTQYF.

This clonotype appeared many times. This chain links TRBV18 with TRBJ1-5, with 7 bases that match TRBD1. The V and J ends lost 5 bases and 2 bases, in that order; junction bases with no gene match: 9. The CDR3 extends over 16 amino acids. Looked up from germline, CDR1 is KGHSH and CDR2 is LQKENI. CDR3 protein: CASSAQTGVGNQPQHF. CDR3 in DNA: TGTGCCAGCTCAGCTCAAACAGGGGTCGGCAATCAGCCCCAGCATTTT. Looking up the rest from reference TRBV18 and TRBJ1-5 gives the full variable domain: NAGVMQNPRHLVRRRGQEARLRCSPMKGHSHVYWYRQLPEEGLKFMVYLQKENIIDESGMPKERFSAEFPKEGPSILRIQQVVRGDSAAYFCASSAQTGVGNQPQHFGDGTRLSIL.

This clonotype was seen repeatedly, ten times or more. The chain carries TRBV20-1 and TRBJ1-1, with 7 bases fitting TRBD1. The V gene end was trimmed by 2 bases and the J gene end by 5 bases; junction bases not matched to a gene: 5. Germline V gives CDR1 DFQATT, CDR2 SNEGSKA (reference sequence). The CDR3 covers 13 residues. The CDR3 sequence is CSARQTGRTEAFF. The DNA for the CDR3 is TGCAGTGCTAGACAGACAGGGCGGACTGAAGCTTTCTTT.

This clonotype was seen many times. This sequence joins TRBV6-2 or TRBV6-3 and TRBJ2-7; 8 nucleotides agree with TRBD2. V lost 4 bases, J lost 1 base, and 9 bases stayed unmatched. Germline-derived CDR1 and CDR2 are MNHEY and SVGEGT. The CDR3 covers 16 residues. The DNA of the CDR3 is TGTGCCAGCAGTTTCAAGAGCGGGAGTGGGTCCTACGAGCAGTACTTC. Amino acid sequence: CASSFKSGSGSYEQYF.

In its sample, this clonotype was seen a few times. This chain connects TRBV10-3 to TRBJ2-5, with 10 bases matching TRBD2. The CDR3 extends over 14 amino acids. Germline V gene data show CDR1 as ENHRY and CDR2 as SYGVKD. Trimming at V came to 11 bases and at J to 5 bases, leaving 11 bases not matched to a gene. The CDR3 coding sequence is TGTGCCTCAAAGGTAGCGGGAGGTTACGAGACCCAGTACTTC. It encodes CASKVAGGYETQYF.

This clonotype was observed at least ten times. The chain couples TRBV29-1 to TRBJ2-7; 10 bases are a match to TRBD1. The CDR3 is 12 amino acids. The trim removed 7 bases at V and 6 bases at J, leaving 6 bases unmatched. The germline CDR1 and CDR2 sequences are SQVTM and ANQGSEA. CDR3 sequence: CSGRTGGGEQYF. CDR3 sequence (DNA): TGCAGCGGAAGGACAGGGGGAGGCGAGCAGTACTTC.

This clonotype has just a few counts. The chain carries TRBV23-1 and TRBJ2-1, with D perhaps TRBD1 or TRBD2 (5 bases each). TRBV23-1 is an ORF; its function is uncertain. V was shortened by 2 bases and J by 6 bases, with 17 bases between the two germline ends. This CDR3 contains 16 residues. The chain's CDR3 is CASSQRDLTKRNEQFF. CDR3 DNA: TGCGCCAGCAGTCAAAGGGACCTAACCAAGCGCAATGAGCAGTTCTTC.

This clonotype showed up many times. The rearrangement joins TRBV7-2 to TRBJ2-7; D possibly corresponds to TRBD2 (6 bases). The CDR3 is 15 amino acids. Trimming removed 2 bases from V and 2 bases from J, with 13 bases in between. The germline CDR1 and CDR2 sequences are SGHTA and FQGNSA. CDR3 region: CASSLLWDSTYEQYF. The CDR3, as DNA: TGTGCCAGCAGCTTACTATGGGACTCTACCTACGAGCAGTACTTC.

This clonotype was recorded at least ten times. The V gene is TRBV20-1, the J gene TRBJ1-1, with D possibly being TRBD1 (6 bases). Germline V gives CDR1 DFQATT, CDR2 SNEGSKA (reference sequence). The CDR3 length is 12 residues. V lost 6 bases and J lost 0, with 8 bases in between. For the CDR3, the DNA is TGCAGTGCCTGGACAGTGAACACTGAAGCTTTCTTT. It yields the protein CSAWTVNTEAFF.

This clonotype appeared many times. V usage is TRBV12-3 or TRBV12-4 and J usage is TRBJ2-1, with 12 bases matching TRBD2. The ends lost 4 bases at V and 8 bases at J; junction bases unmatched: 3. This CDR3 has 14 residues. The chain's CDR3 is CASSWTSGTYEQFF. The CDR3 DNA is TGTGCCAGCAGTTGGACTAGCGGGACGTATGAGCAGTTCTTC.

This clonotype was counted at least ten times. The rearrangement joins TRBV5-6 to TRBJ1-2; the D gene is possibly TRBD1 (6 bases). The germline V and J ends were trimmed by 1 base and 8 bases, with 15 bases remaining between them. Germline assignment: CDR1 SGHDT and CDR2 YYEEEE. The CDR3 is 14 amino acids. CDR3 nucleotides: TGTGCCAGCAGCTTGCAGGGGCTAACTATGGGCTACACCTTC. Translated: CASSLQGLTMGYTF.

This rearrangement joins TRBV5-6 to TRBJ1-1, with D unclear. Germline lookup yields CDR1 SGHDT and CDR2 YYEEEE. The CDR3 extends over 15 amino acids. Trimming removed 6 bases at V and 1 base at J, with 16 bases between. The CDR3 region has the DNA TGTGCCAGCACCCTGTTGAGATATTCGAACACTGAAGCTTTCTTT. It translates to CASTLLRYSNTEAFF.